The 21 T cell receptor beta chains listed next were all sequenced from one sample in a study of monozygotic twins with inflammatory bowel disease (dated by TCRdb to between 2017 and 2020). The library was generated by 5' RACE. The data were produced on an Illumina HiSeq 2500. One entry per CDR3 protein sequence results from the TCRdb reprocessing of the reads, with DNA left out. The sample's records list around 220,000 distinct CDR3 sequences. The ten largest clones capture more than 7.5% of the sample. The specimen sequenced was blood. These receptors all come from a human donor with ulcerative colitis or Crohn's disease, or a healthy co-twin of an affected twin (not recorded which).

The chain uses TRBV6-5 and TRBJ2-1. CDR1 and CDR2 (germline): MNHEY, SVGAGI. CDR3 length: 17 amino acids. The CDR3 loop is CASKEMVEVYGYNEQFF.

This sequence joins TRBV5-1 and TRBJ2-7; TCRdb picks TRBD2, but there is no DNA to check that call. This CDR3 region has 14 residues. Per the germline V gene, CDR1 is SGHRS and CDR2 is YFSETQ. The CDR3 region is CASSLGLAVYEQYF.

V is TRBV2 and J is TRBJ1-1; TCRdb outputs TRBD1, but without DNA this stays unchecked. The CDR3 extends over 13 amino acids. CDR1 and CDR2 from the germline V gene are SNHLY and FYNNEI. This CDR3 reads CASSETGDTEAFF. The variable domain in full, completed from reference TRBV2 and TRBJ1-1, reads EPEVTQTPSHQVTQMGQEVILRCVPISNHLYFYWYRQILGQKVEFLVSFYNNEISEKSEIFDDQFSVERPDGSNFTLKIRSTKLEDSAMYFCASSETGDTEAFFGQGTRLTVV.

This rearrangement joins TRBV20-1 to TRBJ2-7; there is no DNA to check the TCRdb D call of TRBD2. There are 15 residues in the CDR3. Per the germline V gene, CDR1 is DFQATT and CDR2 is SNEGSKA (reference sequence). The CDR3 sequence: CSAAPLAHPSGEQYF.

CDR3 protein: CASSGDSGQFF. The chain carries TRBV2 and TRBJ2-1. Germline V gene lookup returns CDR1 SNHLY and CDR2 FYNNEI. The CDR3 sequence is 11 residues long.

This rearrangement joins TRBV11-1 to TRBJ2-1; the TCRdb D gene call, TRBD1, has no DNA to confirm it. Germline-derived CDR1 and CDR2 are SGHAT and FQDESV (reference sequence). The CDR3 is 19 amino acids. The CDR3 sequence: CASTRGLLVGVISYNEQFF.

The CDR3: CASSAQGTVETQYF. This chain links TRBV7-2 with TRBJ2-5; TCRdb's D call of TRBD1 is untestable without DNA. This CDR3 contains 14 residues. Germline CDR1 reads SGHTA; CDR2 reads FQGNSA.

The V and J genes are TRBV12-3 or TRBV12-4 and TRBJ2-1; the TCRdb call, TRBD2, lacks DNA for checking. The CDR3 totals 16 residues. This CDR3 reads CANSFPSAGFVDEQFF.

The chain carries TRBV4-2 and TRBJ1-1; the TCRdb call, TRBD1, lacks DNA for checking. This CDR3 comprises 16 residues. The germline CDR1 and CDR2 sequences are LGHNA and YNFKEQ. The CDR3 sequence is CASSRVTSQGDTEAFF.

This sequence joins TRBV6-5 and TRBJ1-1. The V gene's germline CDR1 is MNHEY and CDR2 SVGAGI. The CDR3 is 13 residues long. CDR3 loop: CASSYEGYTEAFF.

This rearrangement joins TRBV5-1 to TRBJ2-7; the TRBD1 assignment by TCRdb is unverifiable without DNA. The CDR3 has 14 residues. Looked up from germline, CDR1 is SGHRS and CDR2 is YFSETQ. CDR3 amino acids: CASSPGTILYEQYF.

This chain connects TRBV30 to TRBJ2-2. The CDR3 totals 17 residues. Germline CDR1 is GTSNPN and CDR2 is SVGIG (reference sequence). Here the CDR3 reads CAWRDRLSGKNTGELFF.

V usage is TRBV5-1 and J usage is TRBJ2-2; TCRdb's D call, TRBD1, is unchecked because there is no DNA. The CDR3 loop spans 15 amino acids. The germline CDR1 and CDR2 sequences are SGHRS and YFSETQ. The CDR3: CASSAGTWNTGELFF.

The chain recombines TRBV9 with TRBJ2-5; the D gene TCRdb calls, TRBD1, cannot be checked with no DNA. The CDR3 spans 15 residues. Per germline, CDR1 SGDLS and CDR2 YYNGEE. CDR3 loop: CASSVAGRQQETQYF.

V gene TRBV12-3 or TRBV12-4 combines with J gene TRBJ1-5. This CDR3 comprises 14 residues. The chain's CDR3 is CASSFGDSNQPQHF.

J is TRBJ2-5 and V is TRBV7-2. The CDR3 extends over 13 amino acids. CDR1 is SGHTA, CDR2 FQGNSA, per germline. The CDR3 region is CASSSGMQETQNF.

V and J are TRBV4-1 and TRBJ1-1; TCRdb reports TRBD1, a call that lacks DNA to check it against. This CDR3 has 16 amino acids. Germline V lookup: CDR1 MGHRA, CDR2 YSYEKL. The chain's CDR3 is CSSSQSPSQVNTEAFF.

The rearrangement joins TRBV7-9 to TRBJ2-3. The CDR3 is 11 amino acids. In germline, CDR1 is SEHNR, CDR2 FQNEAQ (reference sequence). The CDR3 sequence: CASSPADTQYF.

The chain employs TRBV7-2 and TRBJ1-1. Per the germline V gene, CDR1 is SGHTA and CDR2 is FQGNSA. The CDR3 consists of 13 residues. CDR3 in amino acids: CASSSQRDTEAFF.

V usage is TRBV12-3 or TRBV12-4 and J usage is TRBJ1-4. CDR3 length: 13 residues. The CDR3 reads CASVKRAGEKLFF.

The rearrangement joins TRBV28 to TRBJ2-5; TCRdb outputs TRBD1, but without DNA this stays unchecked. In germline, CDR1 is MDHEN, CDR2 SYDVKM. The length of the CDR3 is 13 residues. CDR3 residues: CASKTGLGETQYF.